There are a few counts of the clone carrying this T cell receptor beta chain. These data are taken from a study of blood T cell repertoires in COVID-19. Looking at the study overall: T cells, B-cell-depleted T cells, or PBMCs supplied cDNA or gDNA.

In the source study's methods: Estimation of nucleated cell counts was performed using reference gene primer amplification. TCRdb keeps only in-frame clones here, not all; method: immunoSEQ multiplex PCR. Clone size and V and J calls were adopted from that table, with D and trimming inferred from the DNA. The repertoire consists of roughly 250,000 clones, with roughly 84% occurring once and the leading ten covering 15% to 19%. Enrolment of Seattle patients took place during active infection, and they were followed longitudinally. The receptor comes from a person between 65 and 79 years old with COVID-19, enrolled during active disease. Sequencing was done on a sample of peripheral blood.

The CDR3 coding sequence is TGTGCCAGCAGCTTGGGGGGGACTAGCGCTCCCCAAGAGACCCAGTACTTC. This translates into CASSLGGTSAPQETQYF. J is TRBJ2-5 and V is TRBV5-4, with 10 positions matching TRBD2. CDR1 is SGHNT and CDR2 is YYREEE in the germline V gene (reference sequence). The CDR3 spans 17 residues. V shed 0 bases, J shed 1 base, and the junction held 6 bases outside the gene matches.